This section outlines one T cell receptor beta chain sequence together with its context. Its antigen target is currently unknown. Per-base qualities were not stored, and no clone one base away is much larger. The library was generated by the immunoSEQ multiplex PCR assay. Under the source paper's analysis protocol: A statistical classification framework was built for diagnosing cytomegalovirus status from the catalog of TCR beta chain sequences. Sourced from immuneACCESS, this table was stored by TCRdb with only in-frame sequences that have V and J called. A share of the clones is absent; for the studies checked, an unresolved V gene accounts for under half, and the remainder has no known explanation. That table is the source of V, J and clone size, and D and trimming were worked out from the DNA. The sample includes about 200,000 clones, with around 78% observed a single time. Together, the top ten hold roughly 5.4% of the sample.

V is reduced by 6 bases and J by 8 bases, leaving a spacing of 13 bases between them. The cysteine opens and the phenylalanine closes a CDR3 of 12 amino acids. Only the CDR3 region is kept as DNA, spanning 36 bases read in frame from base 1. The germline V gene (reference sequence) yields MNHNY for CDR1 and SVGAGI for CDR2. This entry belongs to a study of cytomegalovirus exposure and HLA in healthy donors (dated 2017 in TCRdb). The study in broad terms: A later analysis indicated that the 130 or so validation repertoires were generated on the platform also employed for the 670 or so repertoires of the first cohort. High-throughput TCR immunosequencing, statistical association of individual TCRs with disease status, and machine learning were combined to predict cytomegalovirus infection status. The study was designed to test whether signatures of past pathogen exposure could be identified by cataloging public T cell receptors. A separate validation cohort of approximately 120 different subjects was used in addition to the approximately 700-subject first cohort. Findings and caveats that apply to the study as a whole: Cytomegalovirus status was reported to be diagnosed by the classifier with high specificity and sensitivity in both the original and validation cohorts. All 120 or so repertoires were used to score co-occurrence in the validation cohort in a later analysis, because that analysis had no HLA typing for the cohort. The study listed 164 TCR beta chains as associated with cytomegalovirus. The authors suggested that the approach could potentially be extended to other disease states and immunological phenotypes. Of the cluster scores, approximately 95% were above 0 in a later analysis, which found that TCRs clustered in the first cohort also tended to co-occur in the 95 to 150 validation repertoires. Across donors, most TCR sequences were observed very rarely, whereas some public TCRs were present in many individuals. In vitro tests confirmed that a few of the cytomegalovirus-associated TCR beta chains recognize cytomegalovirus antigens.

Separate from the roughly 660-subject first cohort, the validation cohort of roughly 110 subjects was the group to which the donors belonged. Recombination joined TRBV6-6 with TRBJ1-1; the D gene remains uncertain. The receptor's source is a woman under 30 in good health and CMV-seronegative. Sequencing used PBMCs. For the CDR3, the sequence is CASSSPSGEAFF. The nucleotides read TGTGCCAGCAGCTCGCCCTCTGGGGAAGCTTTCTTT.